The 19 T cell receptor beta chains in this list originate from one sample, sequenced in a study of blood T cells in healthy people across ages. Primers used in a second PCR of roughly 6 to 11 cycles were a sample-barcoded 5' primer and a J-beta primer mix. TCRdb passed the 5' RACE reads through MiXCR, listing each CDR3 protein once. The table shows fewer than 700,000 distinct CDR3 sequences, with roughly 48% occurring only once. The specimen was blood. The receptors were gathered from a man older than 75 in good health.

This chain uses TRBV5-1 with TRBJ2-5; D might be TRBD1 (6 bases). The J call may not be correct, given that the DNA end is closer to TRBJ2-7. Germline V gene lookup returns CDR1 SGHRS and CDR2 YFSETQ. The CDR3 runs to 15 residues. Here the CDR3 reads CASSLVDDRSYEQYF. The CDR3 nucleotides read TGCGCCAGCAGCTTGGTTGACGACAGGTCGTACGAGCAGTACTTC.

The chain couples TRBV6-2 or TRBV6-3 to TRBJ2-7; 11 bases align to TRBD2. The germline V gene encodes CDR1 MNHEY and CDR2 SVGEGT. The trim removed 2 bases at V and 3 bases at J, leaving 9 bases unmatched. The CDR3 extends over 17 amino acids. The CDR3 nucleotides are TGTGCCAGCAGTTACATTTCACGACTAGCGGGGCACTACGAGCAGTACTTC. Amino acid sequence: CASSYISRLAGHYEQYF.

This clonotype was seen only a few times. The rearrangement uses TRBV6-6 and TRBJ2-2, with 8 bases aligning to TRBD2. Germline CDR1 is MNHNY and CDR2 is SVGAGI (reference sequence). V shed 6 bases and J 5 bases; nucleotides not matched to a gene: 8. This CDR3 is built from 15 residues. Here the CDR3 DNA reads TGTGCCAGCAGACGCCGAGCGGGAGCAACCGGGGAGCTGTTTTTT. Translating it yields CASRRRAGATGELFF.

The chain joins TRBV4-2 to TRBJ2-3; D gene unclear. In germline, CDR1 is LGHNA, CDR2 YNFKEQ. Trimming took 1 base from V and 1 from J, leaving 9 bases between them. The length of the CDR3 is 15 residues. The CDR3 bases are TGTGCCAGCAGCCAAGGCGAGGCTGGCACAGATACGCAGTATTTT. This gives the protein CASSQGEAGTDTQYF.

In its sample, this clonotype was seen a few times. This sequence joins TRBV24-1 and TRBJ2-1; TRBD2 aligns across 12 bases. The ends lost 3 bases at V and 7 bases at J; junction bases unmatched: 3. This CDR3 has 15 amino acids. Germline loops: CDR1 KGHDR, CDR2 SFDVKD. Here the CDR3 DNA reads TGTGCCACCAGTGATCCCGGGACTAGCGGGAATGAGCAGTTCTTC. Translation gives CATSDPGTSGNEQFF.

This clonotype was observed a single time. This CDR3 is CASSLRGSGNPPYF. Here the CDR3 DNA reads TGTGCCAGCAGCTTACGTGGTAGCGGAAATCCCCCGTACTTC. The gene calls are TRBV7-2 and TRBJ2-7, with D possibly matching TRBD2 (6 bases). Germline-derived CDR1 and CDR2 are SGHTA and FQGNSA. The CDR3 totals 14 residues. The V and J ends lost 2 bases and 12 bases respectively, with 20 bases between them.

About this clonotype: A read error may produce the germline difference seen at one junction end. V and J are TRBV9 and TRBJ2-3, with a tentative D call TRBD2 (5 bases). Germline loops: CDR1 SGDLS, CDR2 YYNGEE. The CDR3 contains 15 residues. The CDR3 coding sequence is TGTGCCAACAGCGCCCAACCGGGAATGGCAGATACGCAGTATTTT. Translation: CANSAQPGMADTQYF.

This clonotype turned up a few times. This chain connects TRBV20-1 to TRBJ2-1, with TRBD2 matching over 7 bases. After removal of 5 bases from V and 4 bases from J, the junction contained 11 bases not matched to a gene. Germline V gene data show CDR1 as DFQATT and CDR2 as SNEGSKA (reference sequence). The CDR3 runs 15 residues. CDR3 amino acids: CSASRAGPTYNEQFF. CDR3 sequence (DNA): TGCAGTGCTTCCAGAGCGGGGCCAACTTACAATGAGCAGTTCTTC.

In DNA form, the CDR3 reads TGTGCCAGCAGCTTCACAAGTAACACCGGGGAGCTGTTTTTT. It encodes CASSFTSNTGELFF. The chain combines TRBV7-3 with TRBJ2-2; D not resolved. The CDR3 has 14 residues. V shed 3 bases and J shed 2 bases, with 7 bases lying between them. Germline CDR1 reads SGHTA; CDR2 reads FQGTGA.

This chain links TRBV20-1 with TRBJ2-3; D ambiguous. There are 14 residues in the CDR3. Trimming removed 0 bases from V and 6 bases from J, with 13 bases in between. CDR1 DFQATT and CDR2 SNEGSKA come from the germline V gene (reference sequence). CDR3 DNA sequence: TGCAGTGCTAGAGATTCCCGAATTTGCGATACGCAGTATTTT. Its protein product is CSARDSRICDTQYF.

The chain couples TRBV6-2 or TRBV6-3 to TRBJ2-3; 7 bases line up with TRBD2. The V gene's germline CDR1 is MNHEY and CDR2 SVGEGT. V lost 0 bases to trimming and J lost 0 bases; unmatched junction nucleotides: 9. This CDR3 region has 18 residues. In DNA form, the CDR3 reads TGTGCCAGCAGTTACTCCTCTACTAGCGCCTCTAGCACAGATACGCAGTATTTT. Translating it yields CASSYSSTSASSTDTQYF.

This clonotype appeared a few times. This chain uses TRBV4-3 with TRBJ2-1; D uncertain. Germline lookup yields CDR1 LGHNA and CDR2 YSLEER. Trimming removed 8 bases at V and 3 bases at J, with 17 bases between. This CDR3 has 15 residues. As DNA, the CDR3 is TGCGCCAGCCAAAAGGACCCAGCCGACTACAATGAGCAGTTCTTC. Translated, it gives CASQKDPADYNEQFF.

This clonotype was observed a few times. A clone one base away is much larger, so this may be a read error. The V gene is TRBV6-5, the J gene TRBJ2-5; no reliable D call. The J call may be wrong; the DNA end is better matched by TRBJ2-7. The CDR3 is made up of 13 amino acids. The germline gives CDR1 MNHEY, CDR2 SVGAGI. CDR3 loop: CASSYSMSGEQYF. The CDR3 DNA reads as TGTGCCAGCAGTTACTCGATGTCGGGCGAGCAGTACTTC.

V is TRBV7-9 and J is TRBJ2-1; 10 bases are shared with TRBD2. Germline V gives CDR1 SEHNR, CDR2 FQNEAQ (reference sequence). The CDR3 has 16 amino acids. V was clipped by 2 bases and J by 7 bases; unmatched bases: 8. CDR3 nucleotide sequence: TGTGCCAGCAGCTTAAGGGCTAGCGGGGGATCTAATGAGCAGTTCTTC. It is translated as CASSLRASGGSNEQFF.

This clonotype was recorded a few times. A much larger clone lies a single base off, so this may be a read error. This chain links TRBV6-5 with TRBJ2-1; D unclear. Per germline, CDR1 MNHEY and CDR2 SVGAGI. Trimming took off 5 bases at V and 1 base at J, with 9 bases between the two ends. This CDR3 region has 14 residues. CDR3 coding DNA: TGTGCCAGCAGTGCATACCGATCCTACAATGAGCAGTTCTTC. This sequence encodes CASSAYRSYNEQFF.

The chain employs TRBV7-2 and TRBJ1-5; D is possibly TRBD1 (6 bases). The CDR3 is 16 amino acids. V was clipped by 1 base and J by 7 bases, with 17 bases between them. CDR1 is SGHTA, CDR2 FQGNSA, per germline. The CDR3 coding sequence is TGTGCCAGCAGCTTAGGTGGAGGGGGTAGTCGGCAGCCCCAGCATTTT. Protein sequence: CASSLGGGGSRQPQHF.

V gene TRBV10-3 combines with J gene TRBJ2-3, with TRBD2 identical over 13 bases. CDR3 size: 16 residues. CDR1 is ENHRY, CDR2 SYGVKD, per germline. The V segment lost 5 bases and the J segment 6 bases; nucleotides outside the gene matches: 8. CDR3 amino acids: CAISLPGTSGTDTQYF. The DNA for the CDR3 is TGTGCCATCAGTCTCCCCGGGACTAGCGGGACGGATACGCAGTATTTT.

This clonotype was detected a few times. The gene calls are TRBV20-1 and TRBJ2-1, with TRBD1 as a possible D gene (6 bases). Germline CDR1 and CDR2: DFQATT and SNEGSKA (reference sequence). CDR3 size: 15 residues. V lost 4 bases and J 6 bases, leaving 19 bases between the germline ends. DNA for the CDR3: TGCAGTGCTACCGGTTGGGGGCTGGATGCCAATGAGCAGTTCTTC. It specifies CSATGWGLDANEQFF.

The gene calls are TRBV9 and TRBJ2-1; D not resolved. CDR1 is SGDLS, CDR2 YYNGEE, per germline. The CDR3 sequence is 16 residues long. Trimming shortened V by 0 bases and J by 0 bases, and 10 bases separated the two germline ends. CDR3 amino acids: CASSVAGPGSYNEQFF. The CDR3 nucleotides read TGTGCCAGCAGCGTAGCCGGGCCGGGCTCCTACAATGAGCAGTTCTTC.